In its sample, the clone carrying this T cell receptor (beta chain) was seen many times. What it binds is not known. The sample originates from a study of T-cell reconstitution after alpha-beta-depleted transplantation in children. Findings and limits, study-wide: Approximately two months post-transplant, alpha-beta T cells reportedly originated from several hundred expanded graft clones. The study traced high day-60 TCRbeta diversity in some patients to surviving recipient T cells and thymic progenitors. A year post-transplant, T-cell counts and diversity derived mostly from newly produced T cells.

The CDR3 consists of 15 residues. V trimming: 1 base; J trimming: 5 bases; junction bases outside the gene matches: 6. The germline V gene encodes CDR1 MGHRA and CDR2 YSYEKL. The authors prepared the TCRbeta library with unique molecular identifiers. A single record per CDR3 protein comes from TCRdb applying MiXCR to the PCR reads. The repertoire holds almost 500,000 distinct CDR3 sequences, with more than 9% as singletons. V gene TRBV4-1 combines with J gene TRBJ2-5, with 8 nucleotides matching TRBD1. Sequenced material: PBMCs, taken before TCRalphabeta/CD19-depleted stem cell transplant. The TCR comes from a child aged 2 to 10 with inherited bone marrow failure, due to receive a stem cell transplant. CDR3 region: CASSQVPGGLETQYF. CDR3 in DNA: TGCGCCAGCAGCCAAGTTCCAGGGGGCCTTGAGACCCAGTACTTC.